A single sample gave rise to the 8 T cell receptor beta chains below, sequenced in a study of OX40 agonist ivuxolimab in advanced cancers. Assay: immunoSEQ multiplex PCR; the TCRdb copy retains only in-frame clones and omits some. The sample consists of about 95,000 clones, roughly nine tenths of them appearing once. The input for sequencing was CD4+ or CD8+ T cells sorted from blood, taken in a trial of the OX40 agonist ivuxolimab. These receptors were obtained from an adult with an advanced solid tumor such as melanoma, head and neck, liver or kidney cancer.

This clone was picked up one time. CDR3 sequence: CSVEGQGDGYTF. The CDR3 nucleotides are TGCAGCGTTGAGGGACAGGGAGATGGCTACACCTTC. This chain uses TRBV29-1 with TRBJ1-2; 9 bases line up with TRBD1. The CDR3 spans 12 residues. V lost 3 bases and J lost 6; bases outside the gene matches: 2. CDR1 is SQVTM and CDR2 is ANQGSEA in the germline V gene.

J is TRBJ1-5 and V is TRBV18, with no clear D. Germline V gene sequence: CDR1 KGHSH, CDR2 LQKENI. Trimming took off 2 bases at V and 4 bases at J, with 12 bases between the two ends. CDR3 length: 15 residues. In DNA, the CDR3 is TGTGCCAGCTCACCAGACCTCTTGGGGAATCAGCCCCAGCATTTT. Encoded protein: CASSPDLLGNQPQHF.

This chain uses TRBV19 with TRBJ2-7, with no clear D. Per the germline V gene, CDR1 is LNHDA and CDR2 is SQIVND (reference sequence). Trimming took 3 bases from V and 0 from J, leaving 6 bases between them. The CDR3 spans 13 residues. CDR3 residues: CASSIGSSYEQYF. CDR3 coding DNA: TGTGCCAGTAGTATTGGAAGCTCCTACGAGCAGTACTTC.

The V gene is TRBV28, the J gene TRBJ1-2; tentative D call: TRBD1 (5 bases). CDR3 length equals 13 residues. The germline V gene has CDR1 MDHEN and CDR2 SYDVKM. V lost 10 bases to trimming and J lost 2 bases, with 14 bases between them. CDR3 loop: CAIPGPLNYGYTF. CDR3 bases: TGTGCCATCCCGGGACCGCTAAACTATGGCTACACCTTC.

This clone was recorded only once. CDR3 in DNA: TGCAGCGTTGCCGACAGGGATAACACTGAAGCTTTCTTT. Protein sequence: CSVADRDNTEAFF. The chain employs TRBV29-1 and TRBJ1-1; 7 bases are shared with TRBD1. V lost 4 bases, J lost 2 bases, and 4 bases stayed unmatched. From germline, CDR1 is SQVTM and CDR2 ANQGSEA. This CDR3 region has 13 residues.

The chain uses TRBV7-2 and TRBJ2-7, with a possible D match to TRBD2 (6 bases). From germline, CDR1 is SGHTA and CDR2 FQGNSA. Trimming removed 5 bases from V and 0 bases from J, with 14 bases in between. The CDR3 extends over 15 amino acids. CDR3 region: CASSPMGGVSYEQYF. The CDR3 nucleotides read TGTGCCAGCAGCCCGATGGGGGGAGTCTCCTACGAGCAGTACTTC.

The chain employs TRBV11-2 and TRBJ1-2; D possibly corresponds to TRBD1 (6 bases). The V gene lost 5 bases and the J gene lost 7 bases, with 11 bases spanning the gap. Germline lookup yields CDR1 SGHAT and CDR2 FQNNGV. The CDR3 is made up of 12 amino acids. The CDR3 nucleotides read TGTGCCAGCAGCCTTGGGGGGCCTGGCTACACCTTC. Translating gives CASSLGGPGYTF.

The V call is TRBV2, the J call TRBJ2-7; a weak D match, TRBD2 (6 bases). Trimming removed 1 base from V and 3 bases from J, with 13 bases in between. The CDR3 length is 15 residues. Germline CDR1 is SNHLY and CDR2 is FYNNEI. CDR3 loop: CASSEGGVGLYEQYF. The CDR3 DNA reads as TGTGCCAGCAGTGAAGGGGGGGTGGGTCTCTACGAGCAGTACTTC.